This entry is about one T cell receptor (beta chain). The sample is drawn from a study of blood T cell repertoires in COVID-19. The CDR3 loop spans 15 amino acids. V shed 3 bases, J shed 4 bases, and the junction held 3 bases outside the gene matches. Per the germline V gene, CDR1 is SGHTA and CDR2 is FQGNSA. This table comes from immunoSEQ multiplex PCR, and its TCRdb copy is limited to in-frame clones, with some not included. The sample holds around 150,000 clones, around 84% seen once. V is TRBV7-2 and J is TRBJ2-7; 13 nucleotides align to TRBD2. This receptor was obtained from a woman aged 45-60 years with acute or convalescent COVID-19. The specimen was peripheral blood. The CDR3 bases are TGTGCCAGCAGCTTTACTAGCGGGGGGGGGTACGAGCAGTACTTC. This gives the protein CASSFTSGGGYEQYF.